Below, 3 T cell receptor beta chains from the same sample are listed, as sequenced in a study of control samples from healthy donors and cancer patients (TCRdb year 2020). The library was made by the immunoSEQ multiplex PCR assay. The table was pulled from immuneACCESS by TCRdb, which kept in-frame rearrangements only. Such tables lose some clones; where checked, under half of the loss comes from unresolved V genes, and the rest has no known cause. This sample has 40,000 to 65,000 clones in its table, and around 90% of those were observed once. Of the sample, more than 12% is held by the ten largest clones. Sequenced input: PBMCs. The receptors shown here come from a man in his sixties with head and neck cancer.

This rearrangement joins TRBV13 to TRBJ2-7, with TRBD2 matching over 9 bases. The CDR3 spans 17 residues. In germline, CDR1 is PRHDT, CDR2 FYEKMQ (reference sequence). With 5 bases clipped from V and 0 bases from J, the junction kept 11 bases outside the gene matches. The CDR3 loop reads CASSLTAKTSGSYEQYF. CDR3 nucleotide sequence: TGTGCCAGCAGCCTGACGGCCAAGACTAGCGGCTCCTACGAGCAGTACTTC.

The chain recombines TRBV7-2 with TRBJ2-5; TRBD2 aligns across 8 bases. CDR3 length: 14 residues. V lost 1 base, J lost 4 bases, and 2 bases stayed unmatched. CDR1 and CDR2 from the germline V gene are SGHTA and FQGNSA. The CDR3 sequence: CASSLGTSRETQYF. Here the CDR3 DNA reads TGTGCCAGCAGCTTAGGGACTAGCAGAGAGACCCAGTACTTC.

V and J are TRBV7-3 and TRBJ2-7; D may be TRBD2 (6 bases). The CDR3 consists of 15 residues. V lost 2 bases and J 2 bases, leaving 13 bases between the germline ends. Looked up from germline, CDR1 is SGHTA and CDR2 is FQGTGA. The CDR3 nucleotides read TGTGCCAGCAGCTTAGAGACTAGATCTACCTACGAGCAGTACTTC. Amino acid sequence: CASSLETRSTYEQYF. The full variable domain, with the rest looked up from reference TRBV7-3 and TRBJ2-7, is GAGVSQTPSNKVTEKGKYVELRCDPISGHTALYWYRQSLGQGPEFLIYFQGTGAADDSGLPNDRFFAVRPEGSVSTLKIQRTERGDSAVYLCASSLETRSTYEQYFGPGTRLTVT.